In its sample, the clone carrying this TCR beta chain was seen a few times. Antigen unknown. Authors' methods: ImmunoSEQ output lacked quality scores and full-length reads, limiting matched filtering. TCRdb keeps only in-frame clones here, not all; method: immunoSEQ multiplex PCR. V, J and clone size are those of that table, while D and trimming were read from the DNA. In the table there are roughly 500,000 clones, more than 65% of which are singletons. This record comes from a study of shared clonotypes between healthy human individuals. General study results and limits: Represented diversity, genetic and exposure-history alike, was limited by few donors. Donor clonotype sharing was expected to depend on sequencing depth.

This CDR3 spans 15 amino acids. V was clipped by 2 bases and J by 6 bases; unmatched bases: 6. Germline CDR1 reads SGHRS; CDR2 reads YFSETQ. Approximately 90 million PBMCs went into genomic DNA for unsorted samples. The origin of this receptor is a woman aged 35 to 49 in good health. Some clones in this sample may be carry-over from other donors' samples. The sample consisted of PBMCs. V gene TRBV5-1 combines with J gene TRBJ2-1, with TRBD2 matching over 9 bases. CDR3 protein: CASSFSGSGGNEQFF. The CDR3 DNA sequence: TGCGCCAGCAGCTTTAGCGGGAGCGGGGGCAATGAGCAGTTCTTC.